These T cell receptor beta chains were read from a single sample in a study of CD4 T cells in relation to SARS-CoV-2 and coronaviruses. The assay was immunoSEQ multiplex PCR, and TCRdb's table has in-frame clones only and misses some. The data contain approximately 70,000 clones, more than 80% of them singletons. The source material was naive CD4+ T cells from PBMCs. Receptors were obtained from a human donor in good health. Each CDR3 is given with its conserved first and last residue. A D gene is named only where the DNA matches it firmly. A row's size may be missing; if present it is once, few, many or a size class.

cdr3_nt	cdr3_aa	clone_size	v_call	j_call	d_call
TGTGCCTGGGGGGGGGAGGCGGGCACCTTC	CAWGGEAGTF	NA	TRBV30	TRBJ1-2	NA
TGTGCCAGCTCACCACAGGGACAGGGCTGGACTGAAGCTTTCTTT	CASSPQGQGWTEAFF	NA	TRBV18	TRBJ1-1	TRBD1
TGTGCCAGCAGCTTAACAGGGGTCGGGACAGGGGGCTACGAGCAGTACTTC	CASSLTGVGTGGYEQYF	NA	TRBV7-9	TRBJ2-7	TRBD1
TGTGCCAGTAGTATAGATCGCCAGGGGAGGTCGGCCCAGTACTTC	CASSIDRQGRSAQYF	NA	TRBV19	TRBJ2-5	NA
TGTGCCAGCTCACCCCCTGATGGGAGAGAAAAACTGTTTTTT	CASSPPDGREKLFF	NA	TRBV18	TRBJ1-4	NA
TGCGCCAGCAGCCAATGGGTTCGGCAGCCCCAGCATTTT	CASSQWVRQPQHF	few	TRBV4-1	TRBJ1-5	NA
TGTGCCAGCAGCTTGGGTCTCTCCCCGTCCTACAATGAGCAGTTCTTC	CASSLGLSPSYNEQFF	NA	TRBV5-8	TRBJ2-1	NA
TGTGCCAGTAGTATAAACAGCCAAGAGACCCAGTACTTC	CASSINSQETQYF	NA	TRBV19	TRBJ2-5	NA
TGTGCCAGCAGAGCTGCCTCGGGGTCCTACGAGCAGTACTTC	CASRAASGSYEQYF	NA	TRBV7-3	TRBJ2-7	NA
TGCGCCAGCAGCTCCGGACTGTGGGGCACTGAAGCTTTCTTT	CASSSGLWGTEAFF	NA	TRBV5-1	TRBJ1-1	NA
TGTGCCATCAGTGATGCGGGACAGGACGGCCTCTTC	CAISDAGQDGLF	NA	TRBV10-3	TRBJ2-7	TRBD1
TGTGCCAGCAGCCTGGAAGTGGTAGCGGGACCGTCCGGGGAGCTGTTTTTT	CASSLEVVAGPSGELFF	NA	TRBV11-2	TRBJ2-2	TRBD2